There are many counts of the clone carrying this T cell receptor beta chain. No antigen is known for it. CDR3 size: 15 residues. Trimming took 7 bases from V and 3 from J, leaving 19 bases between them. Germline loops: CDR1 MNHNY, CDR2 SVGAGI (reference sequence). Amplified TCR beta CDR3 regions came from RNA transcripts. Using the HTBI primer set, a first-round RT-PCR was run on the TCR CDR3. Each CDR3 protein is one row after TCRdb ran MiXCR on the multiplex PCR reads. Of 530,000 or so distinct CDR3 sequences in the sample, more than 45% are singletons; the top ten hold about 8.3%. This record comes from a study of T cells in Graves' hyperthyroidism and ophthalmopathy. Disease duration under 2 months; hyperthyroidism patients were aged 18 to 65. Each diagnosis was grounded in clinical symptoms, serum thyroxine and TRAb, thyroid ultrasound, and orbital computed tomography. Notes on the study in general: Blood also carried most thyroid clonotypes expanded above 0.001. From stable hyperthyroidism, ophthalmopathy was separated by a 13 V-J model.

The sequence was collected from a woman aged 18-29 years with Graves' hyperthyroidism. The chain joins TRBV6-6 to TRBJ2-7; D gene unclear. The sequencing sample was made of peripheral blood or thyroid tissue (not recorded which). CDR3 DNA sequence: TGTGCCAGCACCACGGGTGGCACGTCATACTACGAGCAGTACTTC. Protein sequence: CASTTGGTSYYEQYF.